The clone carrying this T cell receptor beta chain is medium-sized (0.01 to 0.1%) in the sample. The target antigen is unknown. The sort gate was single viable CD3+CD4+CD8-CD45RO+ cells for memory CD4+ T cells. Serostatus was set by detecting CMV pp150, pp28, p38, p52 IgG. V dropped 6 bases and J dropped 4; count of bases not matched to a gene: 9. The CDR3 extends over 14 amino acids. Germline CDR1 is SNHLY and CDR2 is FYNNEI. The data were obtained in a study of memory CD4+ T cells and cytomegalovirus serostatus. Study-level information: Of the healthy Belgian adults, fewer than 10 were CMV seropositive and approximately 25 seronegative.

Overall study findings and caveats: The CMV-associated TCR signature appears largely within the CD4+ memory repertoire.

In the authors' methods: Out-of-frame sequences were removed, leaving around 2,000,000 distinct TCRbeta sequences. Profiled with immunoSEQ multiplex PCR; TCRdb holds only in-frame clones, not every one. The V and J calls and clone size come from that table; D and trimming were worked out from the DNA. The repertoire includes about 44,000 clones, 79% of them detected once, and about 1.1% sits in the top ten. Sequenced: memory CD4+ T cells from blood. The receptor was derived from an adult in good health and CMV-seronegative. V is TRBV2 and J is TRBJ2-7, with 7 bases lining up with TRBD2. As DNA, the CDR3 is TGTGCCAGCAGGGCGGGAGTCGGCACTTACGAGCAGTACTTC. Translated, it gives CASRAGVGTYEQYF.